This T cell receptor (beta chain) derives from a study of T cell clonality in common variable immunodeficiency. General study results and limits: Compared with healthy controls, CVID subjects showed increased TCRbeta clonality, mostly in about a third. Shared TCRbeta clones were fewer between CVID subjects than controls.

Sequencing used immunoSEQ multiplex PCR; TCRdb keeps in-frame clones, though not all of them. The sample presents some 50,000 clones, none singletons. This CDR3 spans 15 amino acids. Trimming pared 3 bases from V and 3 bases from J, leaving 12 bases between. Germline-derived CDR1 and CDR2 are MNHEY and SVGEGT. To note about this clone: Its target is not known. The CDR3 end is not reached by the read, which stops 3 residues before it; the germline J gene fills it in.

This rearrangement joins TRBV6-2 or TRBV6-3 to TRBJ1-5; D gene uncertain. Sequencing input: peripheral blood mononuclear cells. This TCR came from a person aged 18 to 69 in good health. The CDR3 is CASSYTVGFNQPQHF. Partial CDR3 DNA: TGTGCCAGCAGTTATACCGTCGGGTTCAATCAGCCC.